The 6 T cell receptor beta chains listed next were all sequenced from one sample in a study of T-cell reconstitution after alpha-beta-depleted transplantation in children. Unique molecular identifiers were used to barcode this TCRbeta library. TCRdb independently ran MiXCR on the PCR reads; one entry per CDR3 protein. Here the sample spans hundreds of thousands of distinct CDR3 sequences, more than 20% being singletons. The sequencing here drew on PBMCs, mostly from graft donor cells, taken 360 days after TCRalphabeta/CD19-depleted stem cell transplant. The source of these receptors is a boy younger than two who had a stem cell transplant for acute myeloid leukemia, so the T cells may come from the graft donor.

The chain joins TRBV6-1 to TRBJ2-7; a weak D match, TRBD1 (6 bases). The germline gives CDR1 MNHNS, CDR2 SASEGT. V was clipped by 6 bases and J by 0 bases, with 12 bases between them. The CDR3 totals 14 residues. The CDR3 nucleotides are TGTGCCAGCAGATCGGGACAAATCTCCTACGAGCAGTACGTC. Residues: CASRSGQISYEQYV.

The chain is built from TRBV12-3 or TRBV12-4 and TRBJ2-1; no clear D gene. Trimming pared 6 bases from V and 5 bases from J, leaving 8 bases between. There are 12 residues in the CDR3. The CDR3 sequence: CASSPEHNEQFF. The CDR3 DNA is TGTGCCAGCAGCCCGGAACACAATGAGCAGTTCTTC.

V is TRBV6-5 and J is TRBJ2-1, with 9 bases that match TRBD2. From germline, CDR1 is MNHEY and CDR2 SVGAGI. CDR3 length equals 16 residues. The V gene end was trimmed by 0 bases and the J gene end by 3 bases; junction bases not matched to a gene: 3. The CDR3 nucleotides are TGTGCCAGCAGTTACTCTACGCGGGGGGGCTACAATGAGCAGTTCTTC. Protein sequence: CASSYSTRGGYNEQFF.

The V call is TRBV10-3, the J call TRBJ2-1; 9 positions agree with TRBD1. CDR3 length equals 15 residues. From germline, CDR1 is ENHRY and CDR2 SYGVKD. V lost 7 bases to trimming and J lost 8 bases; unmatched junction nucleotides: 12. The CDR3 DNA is TGTGCCATCACCTTGGGACAGGGAGAAAACGATGAGCAGTTCTTC. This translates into CAITLGQGENDEQFF.

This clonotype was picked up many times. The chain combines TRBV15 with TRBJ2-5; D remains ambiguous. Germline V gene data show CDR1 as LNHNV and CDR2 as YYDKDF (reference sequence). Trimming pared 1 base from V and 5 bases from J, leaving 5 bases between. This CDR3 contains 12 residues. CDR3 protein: CATSRVPETQYF. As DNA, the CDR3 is TGTGCCACCAGCAGAGTTCCGGAGACCCAGTACTTC.

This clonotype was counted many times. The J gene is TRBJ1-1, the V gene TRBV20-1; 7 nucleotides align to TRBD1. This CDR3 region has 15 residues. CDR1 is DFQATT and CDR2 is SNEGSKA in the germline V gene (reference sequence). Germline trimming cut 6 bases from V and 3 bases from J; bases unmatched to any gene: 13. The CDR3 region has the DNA TGCAGTGCACCAGGGGGACACCTTGGGGACACTGAAGCTTTCTTT. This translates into CSAPGGHLGDTEAFF.